Each of the 22 T cell receptor beta chains below was sequenced from the same sample in a study of T cell changes during pregnancy in multiple sclerosis. Here immunoSEQ multiplex PCR was the method, and the copy in TCRdb shows in-frame clones only, minus some. This table holds tens of thousands of clones, about 88% found once. This material consisted of CD8+ T cells from peripheral blood mononuclear cells, taken in the second trimester of pregnancy. The receptors come from a female donor with multiple sclerosis, enrolled in a pregnancy study.

This chain joins TRBV27 and TRBJ2-7; 7 bases match TRBD2. V lost 0 bases and J lost 3; bases outside the gene matches: 5. Germline V lookup: CDR1 MNHEY, CDR2 SMNVEV (reference sequence). The CDR3 runs to 15 residues. The CDR3 sequence: CASSLSRTSDYEQYF. The CDR3 DNA sequence: TGTGCCAGCAGTTTATCGCGTACTAGCGACTACGAGCAGTACTTC.

The chain employs TRBV11-2 and TRBJ2-1; TRBD2 matches at 8 bases. This CDR3 is built from 15 residues. The junction had 3 bases not matched to a gene; V was cut back by 1 base and J by 4 bases. The germline gives CDR1 SGHAT, CDR2 FQNNGV. CDR3 DNA sequence: TGTGCCAGCAGCTTAGCCCGGGGGGGATACAATGAGCAGTTCTTC. It specifies CASSLARGGYNEQFF.

The chain employs TRBV27 and TRBJ1-1; 7 bases are shared with TRBD1. This CDR3 region has 13 residues. The trim removed 2 bases at V and 7 bases at J, leaving 4 bases unmatched. Germline CDR1 and CDR2: MNHEY and SMNVEV (reference sequence). The CDR3 nucleotides are TGTGCCAGCAGTTTAGGCTACAGGGGTGAAGCTTTCTTT. It yields the protein CASSLGYRGEAFF.

In DNA, the CDR3 is TGCGCCAGCAGCTTATACAGGGGGGGTGAGGATGGCTACACCTTC. This sequence encodes CASSLYRGGEDGYTF. The V and J genes are TRBV5-1 and TRBJ1-2; TRBD1 agrees at 8 bases. Germline V gives CDR1 SGHRS, CDR2 YFSETQ. V shed 2 bases, J shed 6 bases, and the junction held 9 bases outside the gene matches. The CDR3 is made up of 15 amino acids.

The CDR3 DNA follows: TGTGCCATCCGGGTGAACACTGAAGCTTTCTTT. It translates to CAIRVNTEAFF. The chain has TRBV10-3 and TRBJ1-1, with unresolved D. Germline CDR1 reads ENHRY; CDR2 reads SYGVKD. Trimming stripped 8 bases from V and 0 bases from J, with 4 bases between. The CDR3 totals 11 residues.

The CDR3 region is CASSYGTGKPQHF. CDR3 sequence (DNA): TGTGCCAGCAGTTACGGGACAGGGAAGCCCCAGCATTTT. The chain links TRBV6-5 to TRBJ1-5, with 9 nucleotides matching TRBD1. The germline V gene has CDR1 MNHEY and CDR2 SVGAGI. Germline trimming cut 2 bases from V and 8 bases from J; bases unmatched to any gene: 1. The CDR3 runs 13 residues.

The genes are TRBV9 and TRBJ1-2; D is unresolved. CDR3 length: 12 amino acids. Between the trimmed V and J ends, which lost 6 bases and 6 bases, there was a span of 12 bases. Germline CDR1 SGDLS, CDR2 YYNGEE. CDR3 loop: CASKEALDGYTF. CDR3 sequence (DNA): TGTGCCAGCAAGGAGGCCCTGGATGGCTACACCTTC.

The J gene is TRBJ1-2, the V gene TRBV5-4; D not resolved. The CDR3 length is 14 residues. Germline V lookup: CDR1 SGHNT, CDR2 YYREEE (reference sequence). V lost 2 bases, J lost 6 bases, and 14 bases lay in between. As DNA, the CDR3 is TGTGCCAGCAGCTTTGACGGGTCCTTGGATGGCTACACCTTC. Translating it yields CASSFDGSLDGYTF.

The genes are TRBV6-1 and TRBJ2-2, with D possibly matching TRBD2 (5 bases). The CDR3 spans 15 residues. CDR1 MNHNS and CDR2 SASEGT come from the germline V gene. V was pared by 3 bases and J by 3 bases, with 11 bases between. The CDR3 sequence is CASSDFLGDTGELFF. The DNA for the CDR3 is TGTGCCAGCAGTGATTTTCTCGGGGACACCGGGGAGCTGTTTTTT.

This chain joins TRBV27 and TRBJ2-1; 12 bases are a match to TRBD2. Unmatched junction bases numbered 6, after V lost 4 bases and J lost 5 bases. The CDR3 is made up of 16 amino acids. The germline V gene has CDR1 MNHEY and CDR2 SMNVEV (reference sequence). CDR3 protein: CASSSRTSGMDNEQFF. The CDR3 DNA reads TGTGCCAGCAGTTCAAGGACTAGCGGGATGGACAATGAGCAGTTCTTC.

The V and J genes are TRBV5-5 and TRBJ2-3, with 12 bases aligning to TRBD2. CDR1 is SGHKS, CDR2 YYEKEE, per germline (reference sequence). Unmatched junction bases numbered 18, after V lost 1 base and J lost 6 bases. This CDR3 contains 20 residues. As DNA, the CDR3 is TGTGCCAGCAGCTTGAAGGAGGCTAGCGGGAGGGCCCTGGGGGTGGATACGCAGTATTTT. Translated, it gives CASSLKEASGRALGVDTQYF.

The V call is TRBV15, the J call TRBJ1-2, with D perhaps TRBD1 (5 bases). CDR1 LNHNV and CDR2 YYDKDF come from the germline V gene (reference sequence). V lost 0 bases and J 8 bases, leaving 10 bases between the germline ends. The CDR3 consists of 13 residues. CDR3 amino acids: CATSRDRVGGYTF. The CDR3, as DNA: TGTGCCACCAGCAGAGACAGGGTAGGGGGCTACACCTTC.

The rearrangement uses TRBV2 and TRBJ1-1, with no clear D. Germline V CDR1 and CDR2: SNHLY, FYNNEI. V lost 2 bases and J lost 4, with 8 bases in between. This CDR3 region has 13 residues. CDR3 in amino acids: CASSESLFTEAFF. The CDR3 DNA is TGTGCCAGCAGTGAATCTCTTTTCACTGAAGCTTTCTTT.

The V and J genes are TRBV5-6 and TRBJ1-4; 11 bases line up with TRBD1. Per the germline V gene, CDR1 is SGHDT and CDR2 is YYEEEE. V gave up 5 bases and J gave up 2 bases; unmatched junction bases: 5. The CDR3 runs 16 residues. CDR3 amino acids: CASRRGTGGTNEKLFF. The CDR3 coding sequence is TGTGCCAGCAGACGTGGGACAGGGGGGACTAATGAAAAACTGTTTTTT.

The V call is TRBV27, the J call TRBJ1-1, with 9 bases that match TRBD1. The CDR3 spans 15 residues. Germline lookup yields CDR1 MNHEY and CDR2 SMNVEV (reference sequence). V lost 5 bases, J lost 3 bases, and 7 bases stayed unmatched. CDR3 amino acids: CASSVRDRVDTEAFF. CDR3 in DNA: TGTGCCAGCAGTGTACGGGACAGGGTGGACACTGAAGCTTTCTTT.

The chain couples TRBV2 to TRBJ2-7; 7 nucleotides align to TRBD2. CDR1 and CDR2 (germline): SNHLY, FYNNEI. The CDR3 has 15 amino acids. The ends lost 8 bases at V and 3 bases at J; junction bases unmatched: 13. CDR3 sequence reads: CASPPRRTRDYEQYF. The CDR3 coding sequence is TGTGCCAGCCCTCCGCGCCGGACTAGAGACTACGAGCAGTACTTC. Drawing the rest from reference TRBV2 and TRBJ2-7, the complete variable domain is EPEVTQTPSHQVTQMGQEVILRCVPISNHLYFYWYRQILGQKVEFLVSFYNNEISEKSEIFDDQFSVERPDGSNFTLKIRSTKLEDSAMYFCASPPRRTRDYEQYFGPGTRLTVT.

The chain carries TRBV4-2 and TRBJ2-2; 7 positions match TRBD1. The CDR3 loop spans 17 amino acids. Germline V gives CDR1 LGHNA, CDR2 YNFKEQ. Trimming at V came to 3 bases and at J to 6 bases, leaving 13 bases not matched to a gene. CDR3: CASSHPRQGGSAGELFF. The CDR3 DNA sequence: TGTGCCAGCAGCCATCCTCGACAGGGTGGTTCGGCCGGGGAGCTGTTTTTT.

The J gene is TRBJ2-1, the V gene TRBV28, with no clear D. With 6 bases removed from V and 8 bases from J, the gap between germline ends came to 8 bases. The CDR3 is made up of 11 amino acids. CDR1 MDHEN and CDR2 SYDVKM come from the germline V gene. In DNA form, the CDR3 reads TGTGCCAGCAGGAGAACCTATGAGCAGTTCTTC. Amino acids: CASRRTYEQFF.

The rearrangement joins TRBV27 to TRBJ2-3; possible D gene TRBD2, 7 bases. The CDR3 runs 15 residues. The V and J ends lost 11 bases and 0 bases respectively, with 18 bases between them. Per the germline V gene, CDR1 is MNHEY and CDR2 is SMNVEV (reference sequence). CDR3 coding DNA: TGTGCCGCCGGGGAGGGGGGCCTCAGCACAGATACGCAGTATTTT. It specifies CAAGEGGLSTDTQYF.

This clone was counted only a few times. The chain has TRBV6-5 and TRBJ2-7; possible D gene TRBD2, 5 bases. Germline-derived CDR1 and CDR2 are MNHEY and SVGAGI. Trimming took off 6 bases at V and 4 bases at J, with 13 bases between the two ends. The CDR3 covers 13 residues. The CDR3 protein is CASSMREGYEQYF. The CDR3 DNA sequence: TGTGCCAGCAGCATGAGGGAAGGGTACGAGCAGTACTTC.

This clone was detected once. The CDR3 spells CASSLEKGLAGTISYEQYF. The DNA for the CDR3 is TGTGCCAGCAGCTTAGAGAAGGGGCTAGCGGGCACAATTTCCTACGAGCAGTACTTC. This chain joins TRBV7-9 and TRBJ2-7; 8 nucleotides align to TRBD2. Germline loops: CDR1 SEHNR, CDR2 FQNEAQ (reference sequence). The CDR3 is made up of 19 amino acids. With 1 base clipped from V and 1 base from J, the junction kept 15 bases outside the gene matches.

DNA of the CDR3: TGCGCCAGCAGCCAAGAGCCAGATCCCTACAATGAGCAGTTCTTC. Amino acids: CASSQEPDPYNEQFF. The chain is built from TRBV4-1 and TRBJ2-1; D remains unclear. Trimming pared 0 bases from V and 2 bases from J, leaving 8 bases between. The CDR3 extends over 15 amino acids. Per germline, CDR1 MGHRA and CDR2 YSYEKL.